In its sample, the clone carrying this TCR beta chain was seen many times. Antigen: not known. This entry belongs to a study of spatial heterogeneity in lung cancer. Across the study: Taken at a median of around 2 years after resection, follow-up PBMC samples underwent sequencing when available. General study points: Blood carried ubiquitous expanded tumor TCRs more at resection than follow-up.

The sample's time point: blood at routine non-recurrence follow-up after resection. In each case, whole RNA from tumor, nontumor lung or frozen PBMC was sequenced unsorted. Unique molecular identifiers, one per molecule, were present on every TCR cDNA molecule. TCRdb redid the calling of the 5' RACE reads with MiXCR, one entry per CDR3 protein. The table includes about 120,000 distinct CDR3 sequences, 12% detected once. This CDR3 is built from 14 residues. V lost 5 bases to trimming and J lost 5 bases, with 16 bases between them. Germline assignment: CDR1 SGHTS and CDR2 YDEGEE. This specimen was PBMCs, taken at follow-up. The chain employs TRBV5-8 and TRBJ2-5, with D tentatively TRBD1 (6 bases). The clonotype comes from a male donor with early-stage non-small cell lung cancer. The CDR3 sequence: CASSYPDSIETQYF. CDR3 in DNA: TGTGCCAGCAGTTACCCGGACAGTATCGAGACCCAGTACTTC.